This record concerns one T cell receptor (beta chain) sequence. Its antigen is currently not known. One end of the junction fails to match germline, which may point to a read error. Libraries came from 5' RACE. TCRdb lists the instrument as Illumina HiSeq 2500. A second PCR of roughly 7 to 11 cycles was performed with a sample-barcoded 5' primer and a J-beta primer mix. A template-switch 5' adaptor carrying 12 random nucleotides introduced a unique molecular identifier onto each TCR beta cDNA molecule. Each sample yielded at least 3 million CDR3-containing paired-end reads. First-strand cDNA was synthesized from all RNA with the Mint cDNA synthesis kit, primed by a TRBC-specific oligonucleotide. All cDNA was treated with uracil-DNA glycosylase and then went through a first 18-cycle PCR with the universal primers M1SS and BC2_uni_R. Processing in the source paper ran as follows. Each sample was normalized by randomly selecting 1 million high-quality reads, each carrying a distinct molecular identifier. Instead of being binned into consensus sequences, reads that shared molecular identifiers were thrown out. MiTCR, with a Q25 quality threshold and the strictest error-elimination algorithm, was used for CDR3 identification, clonotype clustering and error correction. A nonparametric unseen species model with Euler transformation was used to estimate a lower bound on total TCR beta diversity. Through fastp at Q25 and MiXCR, TCRdb rebuilt clones from the public reads, retaining in-frame beta chains. A single entry per CDR3 protein holds the most common genes and DNA from its merged rows. These V and J calls derive from TCRdb rather than the authors' analysis. This sample has over a million distinct CDR3 sequences in its table, and around 45% of those were observed once. The ten largest account for approximately 17% of the sample.

From cysteine to phenylalanine, the CDR3 is 16 amino acids long. Just CDR3 DNA is preserved here, 48 bases in frame from base 1. The germline V gene (reference sequence) specifies MNHEY as CDR1 and SMNVEV as CDR2. Donors were approximately 42 systemically healthy Caucasian individuals from Russia aged roughly 6 to 95 years. Around 9.9 milliliters of peripheral blood were collected from each donor into EDTA-treated Vacutainer tubes. Ficoll-Paque density-gradient centrifugation was used to isolate PBMCs, with at least 7 million per sample. Trizol reagent was used to extract total RNA from PBMCs, with at least 5 micrograms per sample. For every donor, flow cytometry on a PBMC aliquot measured the percentage of naive CD45RAhigh/CD27high T cells. The data are from a study of blood T cells in healthy people across ages (dated by TCRdb to 2015 to 2017). As for the study more broadly: In model experiments, roughly one uniquely barcoded TCR beta cDNA molecule per two T cells was captured by template switching. To track age-related changes in TCR beta repertoire diversity, the study relied on deep sequencing normalized with unique cDNA molecular identifiers. Donors were grouped into four age groups: young (average approximately 16 years), middle-aged (39), aged (roughly 62) and long-lived (approximately 75). Donors of different ages were randomly distributed across sequencing lanes to avoid experimental bias. Using the same blood draw, the study looked at two additional independent replicas of 1 million unique cDNA reads for two donors, one aged 18 to 30 and the other aged 80 or older. Overall results and qualifications from the work: Estimates of total diversity based on one million sequenced T cells were regarded as lower bounds and as underestimates. The percentage of naive T cells measured by flow cytometry correlated strongly with observed TCR beta diversity. Compared with the aged group, more naive CD4+ T cells, fewer expanded clones and increased TCR diversity were shown by the long-lived group, suggesting age selection. Because the CMV infection status of the donors was unknown, age-related changes in expanded clonotypes may potentially have been confounded. Observed TCR beta diversity per million T cells fell roughly linearly with age, and a significant reduction was already apparent by age about 36. Conclusive comparison of naive and antigen-experienced compartments was prevented by the profiling of bulk unsorted PBMCs.

Recombination joined TRBV27 with TRBJ2-5; 9 bases in between match TRBD1. The DNA end favors TRBJ2-7, so the J call may be wrong. This TCR came from a woman in her sixties or seventies in good health. Input material: blood. The sequenced DNA: TGCGCCAGCAGTTTATCGGGGACAGGGTGCGGCTACGAGCAGTACTTC. It codes for CASSLSGTGCGYEQYF.